These 17 T cell receptor beta chains were sequenced from one sample in a study of blood T cell repertoires in COVID-19. Sequenced by immunoSEQ multiplex PCR; TCRdb stores in-frame clones only, minus some. The profile shows over 110,000 clones, over 70% of them singletons. The sample consisted of PBMCs or T cells enriched from blood (not recorded which). All receptors come from a man aged 60 to 69 who had recovered from COVID-19.

V gene TRBV7-9 combines with J gene TRBJ2-1; TRBD1 matches at 7 bases. Trimming took 5 bases from V and 5 from J; bases not matched to a gene: 6. The CDR3 covers 14 residues. The germline CDR1 and CDR2 sequences are SEHNR and FQNEAQ (reference sequence). CDR3 region: CASSQRQGNNEQFF. The CDR3 DNA sequence: TGTGCCAGCAGCCAAAGACAGGGTAACAATGAGCAGTTCTTC.

The chain couples TRBV2 to TRBJ1-5; the match to TRBD1 covers 7 bases. CDR1 is SNHLY and CDR2 is FYNNEI in the germline V gene. V was clipped by 6 bases and J by 1 base; unmatched bases: 12. The CDR3 has 17 amino acids. The CDR3 loop is CASRHRDSPWSNQPQHF. CDR3 DNA sequence: TGTGCCAGCAGACACCGGGACAGCCCCTGGAGCAATCAGCCCCAGCATTTT.

The V call is TRBV6-1, the J call TRBJ2-1; 9 bases are a match to TRBD1. Per germline, CDR1 MNHNS and CDR2 SASEGT. The length of the CDR3 is 16 residues. Germline trimming cut 5 bases from V and 6 bases from J; bases unmatched to any gene: 11. The CDR3 loop is CASSQDWTGDLNEQFF. The DNA of the CDR3 is TGTGCCAGCAGTCAAGACTGGACAGGGGACCTCAATGAGCAGTTCTTC.

This chain connects TRBV11-2 to TRBJ1-3; D is ambiguous. The CDR3 extends over 16 amino acids. With 3 bases removed from V and 0 bases from J, the gap between germline ends came to 12 bases. Germline CDR1 reads SGHAT; CDR2 reads FQNNGV. The CDR3 sequence is CASSFNGMNSGNTIYF. CDR3 DNA: TGTGCCAGCAGCTTCAACGGGATGAACTCTGGAAACACCATATATTTT.

The chain carries TRBV27 and TRBJ2-7, with 12 bases identical to TRBD2. The junction had 1 base not matched to a gene; V was cut back by 4 bases and J by 3 bases. In germline, CDR1 is MNHEY, CDR2 SMNVEV (reference sequence). The CDR3 is 14 amino acids. The CDR3 reads CASSWTSGNYEQYF. CDR3 nucleotide sequence: TGTGCCAGCAGTTGGACTAGCGGGAACTACGAGCAGTACTTC.

V and J are TRBV11-2 and TRBJ2-1; 8 nucleotides match TRBD2. The CDR3 has 15 amino acids. V lost 5 bases and J lost 3; bases outside the gene matches: 6. The germline CDR1 and CDR2 sequences are SGHAT and FQNNGV. CDR3 amino acids: CASSRTSLIYNEQFF. The CDR3 region has the DNA TGTGCCAGCAGCCGGACTAGCTTGATCTACAATGAGCAGTTCTTC.

This chain connects TRBV6-5 to TRBJ1-3; D is possibly TRBD1 (5 bases). Trimming took 7 bases from V and 4 from J, leaving 14 bases between them. Germline assignment: CDR1 MNHEY and CDR2 SVGAGI. CDR3 length: 14 residues. CDR3 loop: CASTGLRAGNTIYF. CDR3 nucleotide sequence: TGTGCCAGCACAGGGCTCCGCGCCGGAAACACCATATATTTT.

J is TRBJ1-5 and V is TRBV28; no definite D call. CDR3 length: 12 residues. V was pared by 6 bases and J by 11 bases, with 14 bases between. Germline values: CDR1 MDHEN, CDR2 SYDVKM. The CDR3 coding sequence is TGTGCCAGCAGCTCCGGGGTTAGGTCCCAGCATTTT. This encodes CASSSGVRSQHF.

The gene calls are TRBV10-3 and TRBJ1-2, with D possibly being TRBD1 (6 bases). CDR3 length: 15 residues. The germline V gene encodes CDR1 ENHRY and CDR2 SYGVKD. Trimming pared 3 bases from V and 8 bases from J, leaving 19 bases between. The CDR3 loop reads CAISDYRDIGGGYTF. DNA for the CDR3: TGTGCCATCAGTGACTATAGGGACATTGGCGGCGGCTACACCTTC.

The rearrangement uses TRBV28 and TRBJ2-1; tentative D call: TRBD2 (5 bases). CDR1 is MDHEN and CDR2 is SYDVKM in the germline V gene. The length of the CDR3 is 17 residues. The ends were cut back, 5 bases at V and 0 bases at J, with 17 bases in the middle. CDR3 sequence: CASSPTSGSGSYNEQFF. The CDR3 nucleotides read TGTGCCAGCAGTCCAACCAGCGGATCTGGCTCCTACAATGAGCAGTTCTTC.

The CDR3 DNA follows: TGTGCCAGCAGCTTATCCACGGGAATGAACACTGAAGCTTTCTTT. Amino acids: CASSLSTGMNTEAFF. The chain uses TRBV7-9 and TRBJ1-1; no definite D call. The V end lost 2 bases, the J end lost 0 bases, and 10 bases lay between the germline ends. The CDR3 is 15 amino acids. The germline CDR1 and CDR2 sequences are SEHNR and FQNEAQ (reference sequence).

The chain recombines TRBV19 with TRBJ1-1; D is unclear. The CDR3 has 15 residues. Trimming left V 7 bases short and J 3 bases short, with 18 bases between. The germline gives CDR1 LNHDA, CDR2 SQIVND (reference sequence). The CDR3 sequence: CASTRKRNGDTEAFF. The CDR3 DNA reads as TGTGCCAGTACCAGAAAGAGGAACGGTGACACTGAAGCTTTCTTT.

The chain uses TRBV7-8 and TRBJ2-7; 10 nucleotides agree with TRBD2. Losses at the gene ends were 5 bases for V and 2 bases for J; bases not matched to a gene: 6. The CDR3 spans 15 residues. Germline assignment: CDR1 SGHVS and CDR2 FQNEAQ. The CDR3 spells CASSRGLAATYEQYF. The CDR3 DNA is TGTGCCAGCAGCCGCGGACTAGCGGCGACCTACGAGCAGTACTTC.

This clone showed up just a few times. The chain recombines TRBV3-1 (or the pseudogene TRBV3-2) with TRBJ1-3, with 7 positions matching TRBD1. From germline, CDR1 is LGHDT and CDR2 YNNKEL (reference sequence). The CDR3 length is 16 residues. The V gene end was trimmed by 1 base and the J gene end by 0 bases; junction bases not matched to a gene: 3. CDR3: CASSQARDSSGNTIYF. CDR3 bases: TGTGCCAGCAGCCAAGCACGGGACAGCTCTGGAAACACCATATATTTT.

This clone occurred once. The chain links TRBV18 to TRBJ2-3; TRBD2 aligns across 9 bases. V was clipped by 5 bases and J by 0 bases; unmatched bases: 9. The CDR3 has 17 residues. The germline V gene has CDR1 KGHSH and CDR2 LQKENI. The CDR3 protein is CASSKATSGSSTDTQYF. For the CDR3, the DNA is TGTGCCAGCTCAAAAGCGACTAGCGGTTCTAGCACAGATACGCAGTATTTT.

The rearrangement joins TRBV5-5 to TRBJ1-2; 8 bases align to TRBD1. The V segment lost 3 bases and the J segment 4 bases; nucleotides outside the gene matches: 11. The CDR3 length is 16 residues. CDR1 is SGHKS, CDR2 YYEKEE, per germline (reference sequence). The CDR3 here is CASSSTQGARGYGYTF. CDR3 sequence (DNA): TGTGCCAGCAGCTCAACCCAGGGGGCGCGAGGCTATGGCTACACCTTC.

This chain uses TRBV7-3 with TRBJ2-5; a possible D gene is TRBD1 (5 bases). V lost 1 base to trimming and J lost 1 base, with 10 bases between them. The CDR3 runs to 15 residues. Per the germline V gene, CDR1 is SGHTA and CDR2 is FQGTGA. The CDR3 region has the DNA TGTGCCAGCAGCTTAATTGGGGCACTCCAAGAGACCCAGTACTTC. Translation: CASSLIGALQETQYF.